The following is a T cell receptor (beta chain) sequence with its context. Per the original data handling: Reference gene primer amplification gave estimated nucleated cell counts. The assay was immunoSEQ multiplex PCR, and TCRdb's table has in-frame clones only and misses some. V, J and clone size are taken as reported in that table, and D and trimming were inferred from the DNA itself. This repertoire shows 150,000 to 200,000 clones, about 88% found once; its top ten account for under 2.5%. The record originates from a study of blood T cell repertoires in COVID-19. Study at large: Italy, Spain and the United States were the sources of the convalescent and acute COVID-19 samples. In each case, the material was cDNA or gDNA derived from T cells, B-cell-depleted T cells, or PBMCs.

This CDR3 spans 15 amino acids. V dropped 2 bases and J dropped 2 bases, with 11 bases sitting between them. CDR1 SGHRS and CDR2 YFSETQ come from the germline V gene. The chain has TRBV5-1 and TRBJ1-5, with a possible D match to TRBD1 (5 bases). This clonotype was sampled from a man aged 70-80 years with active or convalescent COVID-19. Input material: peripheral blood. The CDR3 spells CASSLGVQGNQPQHF. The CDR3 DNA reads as TGCGCCAGCAGCTTAGGGGTGCAAGGCAATCAGCCCCAGCATTTT.